A single sample gave rise to the 26 T cell receptor beta chains below, sequenced in a study of OX40 agonist ivuxolimab in advanced cancers. Sequencing was performed with immunoSEQ multiplex PCR; in TCRdb, only in-frame clones are kept and a portion is missing. This sample has 58,000 or so clones; approximately 92% occur once, and the top ten carry about 12%. Sequenced here: CD4+ or CD8+ T cells sorted from blood, sampled in a trial of the OX40 agonist ivuxolimab. Every receptor here comes from an adult with an advanced solid tumor such as melanoma, head and neck, liver or kidney cancer.

This clone turned up a few times. This chain links TRBV18 with TRBJ1-2; D is unclear. The CDR3 runs 15 residues. Trimming took 1 base from V and 0 from J, leaving 9 bases between them. Germline assignment: CDR1 KGHSH and CDR2 LQKENI. The CDR3 DNA follows: TGTGCCAGCTCACCACAAGGAGTTACTAACTATGGCTACACCTTC. This translates into CASSPQGVTNYGYTF.

DNA of the CDR3: TGTGCCAGCAGTTTATGGTCCGGGAATGCTGAAGCTTTCTTT. It is translated as CASSLWSGNAEAFF. This chain links TRBV28 with TRBJ1-1; D is uncertain. CDR3 length: 14 amino acids. V dropped 0 bases and J dropped 6 bases, with 11 bases sitting between them. CDR1 and CDR2 (germline): MDHEN, SYDVKM.

This rearrangement joins TRBV6-5 to TRBJ2-2; D might be TRBD1 (6 bases). Trimming took off 0 bases at V and 0 bases at J, with 8 bases between the two ends. This CDR3 is 16 amino acids long. Germline V gives CDR1 MNHEY, CDR2 SVGAGI. This chain's CDR3 is CASSYSRTANTGELFF. In DNA, the CDR3 is TGTGCCAGCAGTTACTCCCGGACAGCGAACACCGGGGAGCTGTTTTTT.

The chain links TRBV19 to TRBJ1-2, with D unresolved. This CDR3 region has 13 residues. The V end was cut by 3 bases, the J end by 3 bases, with 8 bases between. Germline V CDR1 and CDR2: LNHDA, SQIVND (reference sequence). CDR3 amino acids: CASSIATYYGYTF. In nucleotides, the CDR3 is TGTGCCAGTAGTATTGCCACCTACTATGGCTACACCTTC.

The rearrangement links TRBV10-3 to TRBJ2-5; 9 bases align to TRBD2. With 1 base clipped from V and 4 bases from J, the junction kept 4 bases outside the gene matches. Germline CDR1 and CDR2: ENHRY and SYGVKD. The CDR3 contains 15 residues. The CDR3 DNA sequence: TGTGCCATCAGTGAGTGGCTTAGCGGGGGAGAGACCCAGTACTTC. Translating gives CAISEWLSGGETQYF.

The chain links TRBV13 to TRBJ1-5, with D tentatively TRBD1 (5 bases). Trimming pared 5 bases from V and 4 bases from J, leaving 18 bases between. The CDR3 has 16 residues. CDR1 and CDR2 from the germline V gene are PRHDT and FYEKMQ (reference sequence). The CDR3 DNA is TGTGCCAGCAGCCTGGGGTTAGGGGAGATAAATCAGCCCCAGCATTTT. It encodes CASSLGLGEINQPQHF.

There are many counts of this clone. The chain combines TRBV4-1 with TRBJ2-3; no reliable D call. CDR3 length equals 15 residues. V was shortened by 1 base and J by 0 bases, with 8 bases between the two germline ends. CDR1 MGHRA and CDR2 YSYEKL come from the germline V gene. The CDR3 region is CASSQVAASTDTQYF. CDR3 sequence (DNA): TGCGCCAGCAGCCAAGTGGCGGCTAGCACAGATACGCAGTATTTT.

The chain has TRBV7-9 and TRBJ1-1; 7 bases match TRBD1. Germline assignment: CDR1 SEHNR and CDR2 FQNEAQ (reference sequence). The V and J ends lost 1 base and 0 bases, in that order; junction bases with no gene match: 11. The CDR3 sequence is 18 residues long. The CDR3 nucleotides read TGTGCCAGCAGCTTAGATTGGACAGGAATTACTATGAACACTGAAGCTTTCTTT. Translated, it gives CASSLDWTGITMNTEAFF.

The gene calls are TRBV9 and TRBJ1-1; 9 bases fit TRBD1. Germline CDR1 SGDLS, CDR2 YYNGEE. V was pared by 4 bases and J by 4 bases, with 2 bases of the junction left unmatched. The CDR3 spans 13 residues. For the CDR3, the DNA is TGTGCCAGCAGCCCGACAGGGGGCACTGAAGCTTTCTTT. It codes for CASSPTGGTEAFF.

V and J are TRBV7-2 and TRBJ1-1; D is uncertain. The CDR3 spans 14 residues. Trimming took off 5 bases at V and 1 base at J, with 11 bases between the two ends. Germline V gives CDR1 SGHTA, CDR2 FQGNSA. CDR3 sequence (DNA): TGTGCCAGCAGCCCCCGGGCCACGAACACTGAAGCTTTCTTT. Translation gives CASSPRATNTEAFF.

The V and J genes are TRBV9 and TRBJ2-5; weak D call: TRBD2 (6 bases). The CDR3 contains 14 residues. Germline V CDR1 and CDR2: SGDLS, YYNGEE. The V end lost 4 bases, the J end lost 6 bases, and 16 bases lay between the germline ends. As DNA, the CDR3 is TGTGCCAGCAGCCCAGGTGGAAGCGGGCAGACCCAGTACTTC. Encoded protein: CASSPGGSGQTQYF.

V usage is TRBV11-3 and J usage is TRBJ2-7; 16 bases match TRBD2. The germline V gene has CDR1 SGHNT and CDR2 YENEEA. The CDR3 extends over 15 amino acids. After removal of 5 bases from V and 7 bases from J, the junction contained 5 bases not matched to a gene. CDR3 sequence: CASSRGTSGRGEQYF. CDR3 in DNA: TGTGCCAGCAGCCGGGGGACTAGCGGGAGGGGTGAGCAGTACTTC.

This rearrangement joins TRBV2 to TRBJ2-1; no definite D call. Per germline, CDR1 SNHLY and CDR2 FYNNEI. V was shortened by 4 bases and J by 3 bases, with 7 bases between the two germline ends. The CDR3 length is 13 residues. CDR3 sequence: CASSVYDYNEQFF. CDR3 sequence (DNA): TGTGCCAGCAGTGTCTACGACTACAATGAGCAGTTCTTC. The full variable domain, with the rest looked up from reference TRBV2 and TRBJ2-1, is EPEVTQTPSHQVTQMGQEVILRCVPISNHLYFYWYRQILGQKVEFLVSFYNNEISEKSEIFDDQFSVERPDGSNFTLKIRSTKLEDSAMYFCASSVYDYNEQFFGPGTRLTVL.

J is TRBJ2-7 and V is TRBV5-6, with a possible D match to TRBD2 (5 bases). CDR3 length: 14 amino acids. V lost 1 base, J lost 4 bases, and 12 bases lay in between. Germline loops: CDR1 SGHDT, CDR2 YYEEEE. CDR3: CASSLWGASYEQYF. Here the CDR3 DNA reads TGTGCCAGCAGCTTGTGGGGAGCCTCTTACGAGCAGTACTTC.

The V call is TRBV25-1, the J call TRBJ2-5; TRBD2 matches 8 bases. The germline gives CDR1 MGHDK, CDR2 SYGVNS. The V segment lost 1 base and the J segment 7 bases; nucleotides outside the gene matches: 8. This CDR3 comprises 15 residues. CDR3 residues: CASSESAGGLGTQYF. In DNA, the CDR3 is TGTGCCAGCAGTGAATCCGCGGGAGGACTCGGGACCCAGTACTTC.

CDR3 nucleotides: TGTGCCAGCAGCTTGGGCGGACTAGCGGGATACGAGCAGTACTTC. As protein: CASSLGGLAGYEQYF. This chain uses TRBV5-4 with TRBJ2-7; TRBD2 matches 12 bases. This CDR3 comprises 15 residues. Trimming at V came to 0 bases and at J to 4 bases, leaving 2 bases not matched to a gene. Germline V gene lookup returns CDR1 SGHNT and CDR2 YYREEE (reference sequence).

The chain uses TRBV7-2 and TRBJ2-5; D gene unclear. V was pared by 5 bases and J by 5 bases, with 6 bases between. CDR1 and CDR2 (germline): SGHTA, FQGNSA. This CDR3 is built from 11 residues. This CDR3 reads CASSPGETQYF. CDR3 in DNA: TGTGCCAGCAGCCCTGGGGAGACCCAGTACTTC. The whole variable domain, remainder taken from reference TRBV7-2 and TRBJ2-5, is GAGVSQSPSNKVTEKGKDVELRCDPISGHTALYWYRQSLGQGLEFLIYFQGNSAPDKSGLPSDRFSAERTGGSVSTLTIQRTQQEDSAVYLCASSPGETQYFGPGTRLLVL.

In this sample, this clone turned up a few times. The chain employs TRBV19 and TRBJ1-5, with D unresolved. CDR3 length: 13 residues. Germline lookup yields CDR1 LNHDA and CDR2 SQIVND (reference sequence). The V end was cut by 2 bases, the J end by 6 bases, with 8 bases between. This CDR3 is CASSIMGAQPQHF. In DNA, the CDR3 is TGTGCCAGTAGTATAATGGGAGCTCAGCCCCAGCATTTT.

This chain connects TRBV30 to TRBJ1-6; 10 bases agree with TRBD1. The trim removed 3 bases at V and 10 bases at J, leaving 3 bases unmatched. The CDR3 consists of 13 residues. CDR1 GTSNPN and CDR2 SVGIG come from the germline V gene (reference sequence). DNA of the CDR3: TGTGCCTGGAGGGGGACAGGGGCCTCACCCCTCCACTTT. Its protein is CAWRGTGASPLHF.

This rearrangement joins TRBV11-2 to TRBJ2-5, with D possibly being TRBD1 (5 bases). The V end lost 0 bases, the J end lost 3 bases, and 8 bases lay between the germline ends. This CDR3 has 14 residues. CDR1 SGHAT and CDR2 FQNNGV come from the germline V gene. In DNA form, the CDR3 reads TGTGCCAGCAGCTTAGAGTTAGGGGAAGAGACCCAGTACTTC. Amino acid sequence: CASSLELGEETQYF. Complete variable domain (other parts from reference TRBV11-2 and TRBJ2-5): EAGVAQSPRYKIIEKRQSVAFWCNPISGHATLYWYQQILGQGPKLLIQFQNNGVVDDSQLPKDRFSAERLKGVDSTLKIQPAKLEDSAVYLCASSLELGEETQYFGPGTRLLVL.

The V and J genes are TRBV27 and TRBJ2-1; D may be TRBD2 (6 bases). CDR1 and CDR2 (germline): MNHEY, SMNVEV (reference sequence). V was shortened by 5 bases and J by 7 bases, with 15 bases between the two germline ends. The CDR3 runs to 14 residues. CDR3 sequence reads: CASSPVREHNEQFF. CDR3 sequence (DNA): TGTGCCAGCAGTCCTGTACGGGAGCATAATGAGCAGTTCTTC.

The gene calls are TRBV27 and TRBJ2-3, with D tentatively TRBD1 or TRBD2 (5 bases each). V was clipped by 1 base and J by 0 bases, with 8 bases between them. Looked up from germline, CDR1 is MNHEY and CDR2 is SMNVEV (reference sequence). The CDR3 extends over 15 amino acids. The CDR3 loop reads CASSLYGGSTDTQYF. CDR3 nucleotide sequence: TGTGCCAGCAGTTTATATGGGGGAAGCACAGATACGCAGTATTTT.

The J gene is TRBJ1-1, the V gene TRBV7-6; no reliable D call. The V end was cut by 1 base, the J end by 6 bases, with 12 bases between. The germline V gene has CDR1 SGHVS and CDR2 FNYEAQ. This CDR3 contains 14 residues. CDR3 loop: CASSLGMGIAEAFF. As DNA, the CDR3 is TGTGCCAGCAGCTTAGGCATGGGTATCGCTGAAGCTTTCTTT.

This clone occurred once. This chain connects TRBV5-5 to TRBJ1-5; 9 positions match TRBD1. The CDR3 runs 15 residues. Germline values: CDR1 SGHKS, CDR2 YYEKEE (reference sequence). The V and J ends lost 0 bases and 6 bases, in that order; junction bases with no gene match: 4. The CDR3 region has the DNA TGTGCCAGCAGCTTGGAGGGACAGGGAGGTCAGCCCCAGCATTTT. Translating it yields CASSLEGQGGQPQHF.

This clone has a single count. The chain employs TRBV19 and TRBJ1-1; D uncertain. V dropped 3 bases and J dropped 3 bases, with 8 bases sitting between them. This CDR3 is built from 13 residues. The germline CDR1 and CDR2 sequences are LNHDA and SQIVND (reference sequence). CDR3 loop: CASSIFADTEAFF. DNA for the CDR3: TGTGCCAGTAGTATCTTCGCCGACACTGAAGCTTTCTTT.

The V call is TRBV7-9, the J call TRBJ1-1; D not resolved. V was clipped by 8 bases and J by 1 base, with 8 bases between them. Germline CDR1 reads SEHNR; CDR2 reads FQNEAQ (reference sequence). The CDR3 runs to 12 residues. CDR3 in DNA: TGTGCCAGCTCTCCGAAGAACACTGAAGCTTTCTTT. It encodes CASSPKNTEAFF.